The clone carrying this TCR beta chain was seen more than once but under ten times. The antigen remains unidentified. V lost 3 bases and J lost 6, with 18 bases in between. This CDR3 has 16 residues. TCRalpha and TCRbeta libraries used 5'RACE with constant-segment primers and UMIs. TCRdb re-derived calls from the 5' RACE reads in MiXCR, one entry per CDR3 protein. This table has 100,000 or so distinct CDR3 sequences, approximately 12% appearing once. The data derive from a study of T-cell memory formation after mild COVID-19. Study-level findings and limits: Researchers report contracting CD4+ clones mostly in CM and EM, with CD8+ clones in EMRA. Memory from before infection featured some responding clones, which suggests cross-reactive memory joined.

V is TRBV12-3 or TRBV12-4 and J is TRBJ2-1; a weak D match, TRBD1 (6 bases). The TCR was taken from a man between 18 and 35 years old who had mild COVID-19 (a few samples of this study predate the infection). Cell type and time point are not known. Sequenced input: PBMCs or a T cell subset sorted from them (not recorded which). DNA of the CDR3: TGTGCCAGCAGTTTGGACCCGGCAGGGGACCTCAATGAGCAGTTCTTC. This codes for CASSLDPAGDLNEQFF.